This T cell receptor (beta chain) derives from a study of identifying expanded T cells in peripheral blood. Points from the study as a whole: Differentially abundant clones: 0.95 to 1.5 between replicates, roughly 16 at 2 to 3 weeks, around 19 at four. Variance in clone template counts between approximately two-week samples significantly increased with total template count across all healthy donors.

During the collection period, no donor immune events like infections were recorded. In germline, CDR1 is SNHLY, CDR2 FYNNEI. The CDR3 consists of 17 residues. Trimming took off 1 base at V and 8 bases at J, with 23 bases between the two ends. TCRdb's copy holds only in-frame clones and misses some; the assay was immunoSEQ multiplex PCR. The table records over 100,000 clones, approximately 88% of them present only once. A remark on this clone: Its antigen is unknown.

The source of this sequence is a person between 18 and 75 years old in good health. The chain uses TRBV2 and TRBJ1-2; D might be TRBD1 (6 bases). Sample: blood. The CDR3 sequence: CASSEEYGGRGVVGYTF. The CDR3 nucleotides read TGTGCCAGCAGTGAAGAATACGGGGGCAGGGGTGTTGTAGGCTACACCTTC. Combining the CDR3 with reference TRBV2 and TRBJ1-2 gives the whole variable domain EPEVTQTPSHQVTQMGQEVILRCVPISNHLYFYWYRQILGQKVEFLVSFYNNEISEKSEIFDDQFSVERPDGSNFTLKIRSTKLEDSAMYFCASSEEYGGRGVVGYTFGSGTRLTVV.